Shown below are 26 T cell receptor beta chains from a single sample sequenced in a study of shared T cell receptors in the human thymus. Clones were sequenced by immunoSEQ multiplex PCR, and TCRdb holds only the in-frame ones, with some missing. The repertoire includes approximately 730,000 clones, approximately 85% of them detected once, and roughly 0.01% sits in the top ten. The sample was also reused in another study, on human thymus T cells.

Input material: thymocytes. The source is a girl in the first two years of life with a congenital heart defect.

Only one count was recorded for this clone. This likely comes from a read error, as the CDR3 has no conserved phenylalanine or tryptophan at its end. The chain carries TRBV5-1 and TRBJ1-6; the match to TRBD1 covers 9 bases. This CDR3 contains 19 residues. Germline V gene sequence: CDR1 SGHRS, CDR2 YFSETQ. V lost 5 bases to trimming and J lost 5 bases; unmatched junction nucleotides: 17. CDR3 sequence reads: CASSQRPTGGSGHNSPLHS. The CDR3 DNA reads TGCGCCAGCAGTCAAAGACCCACAGGGGGCTCGGGGCATAATTCACCCCTCCACTCT.

This clone occurred a few times. The rearrangement links TRBV27 to TRBJ2-1, with D perhaps matching TRBD2 (6 bases). This CDR3 has 16 amino acids. Trimming removed 0 bases from V and 1 base from J, with 10 bases in between. The germline gives CDR1 MNHEY, CDR2 SMNVEV (reference sequence). In DNA form, the CDR3 reads TGTGCCAGCAGTTTATCGTCCCGGGGGTCCTACAATGAGCAGTTCTTC. It translates to CASSLSSRGSYNEQFF.

This rearrangement joins TRBV14 to TRBJ1-1; D might be TRBD1 (5 bases). This CDR3 comprises 13 residues. CDR1 is SGHDN and CDR2 is FVKESK in the germline V gene. The V gene lost 1 base and the J gene lost 8 bases, with 11 bases spanning the gap. DNA for the CDR3: TGTGCCAGCAGCCAAGCCCCGGGGGAGGAAGCTTTCTTT. Residues: CASSQAPGEEAFF. The full variable domain, with the rest looked up from reference TRBV14 and TRBJ1-1, is EAGVTQFPSHSVIEKGQTVTLRCDPISGHDNLYWYRRVMGKEIKFLLHFVKESKQDESGMPNNRFLAERTGGTYSTLKVQPAELEDSGVYFCASSQAPGEEAFFGQGTRLTVV.

The chain uses TRBV10-3 and TRBJ2-3, with D possibly matching TRBD2 (5 bases). The germline V gene has CDR1 ENHRY and CDR2 SYGVKD. This CDR3 has 19 residues. V shed 3 bases and J shed 3 bases, with 25 bases lying between them. The CDR3 nucleotides read TGTGCCATCAGTGATCGGAGCGGTGAACCAGAGCGGTGTACAGATACGCAGTATTTT. Its translation: CAISDRSGEPERCTDTQYF.

The genes are TRBV4-3 and TRBJ2-3; TRBD2 agrees at 11 bases. This CDR3 has 20 amino acids. The germline CDR1 and CDR2 sequences are LGHNA and YSLEER. V lost 0 bases, J lost 0 bases, and 11 bases stayed unmatched. The CDR3 reads CASSQDPRTTSGVSTDTQYF. CDR3 nucleotides: TGCGCCAGCAGCCAAGACCCGAGAACGACTAGCGGGGTTAGCACAGATACGCAGTATTTT.

This clone has just a few counts. The chain recombines TRBV4-1 with TRBJ2-7, with a weak D call TRBD2 (6 bases). This CDR3 is built from 16 residues. The germline CDR1 and CDR2 sequences are MGHRA and YSYEKL. V dropped 3 bases and J dropped 3 bases, with 18 bases sitting between them. CDR3: CASSHFALAGHYEQYF. Here the CDR3 DNA reads TGCGCCAGCAGCCATTTCGCCCTGGCGGGGCACTACGAGCAGTACTTC.

The gene calls are TRBV10-3 and TRBJ2-7; TRBD1 matches at 12 bases. V lost 0 bases and J lost 4; bases outside the gene matches: 10. This CDR3 is 18 amino acids long. Per germline, CDR1 ENHRY and CDR2 SYGVKD. The CDR3 sequence: CAISESTLRDRGPYEQYF. For the CDR3, the DNA is TGTGCCATCAGTGAGTCGACTCTGAGGGACAGGGGGCCTTACGAGCAGTACTTC.

This rearrangement joins TRBV15 to TRBJ1-3; possibly TRBD1 for D (5 bases). The CDR3 spans 20 residues. The germline V gene encodes CDR1 LNHNV and CDR2 YYDKDF (reference sequence). V lost 5 bases and J 2 bases, leaving 28 bases between the germline ends. CDR3 sequence: CATSSALRGIRFRPGNTIYF. In DNA, the CDR3 is TGTGCCACCAGCTCGGCACTTAGGGGTATTAGGTTTCGGCCTGGAAACACCATATATTTT.

The chain joins TRBV5-1 to TRBJ2-1; weak D call: TRBD2 (7 bases). CDR1 is SGHRS and CDR2 is YFSETQ in the germline V gene. V lost 2 bases, J lost 9 bases, and 15 bases lay in between. The CDR3 runs to 14 residues. Here the CDR3 DNA reads TGCGCCAGCAGCTTCACGAGGGGGGGCATTGAGCAGTTCTTC. It translates to CASSFTRGGIEQFF. The full variable domain, in which reference TRBV5-1 and TRBJ2-1 provide the parts outside the CDR3, is KAGVTQTPRYLIKTRGQQVTLSCSPISGHRSVSWYQQTPGQGLQFLFEYFSETQRNKGNFPGRFSGRQFSNSRSEMNVSTLELGDSALYLCASSFTRGGIEQFFGPGTRLTVL.

V usage is TRBV15 and J usage is TRBJ1-1; D uncertain. The V gene lost 1 base and the J gene lost 4 bases, with 25 bases spanning the gap. CDR1 LNHNV and CDR2 YYDKDF come from the germline V gene (reference sequence). This CDR3 comprises 19 residues. CDR3 residues: CATSRVGGGVTPMATEAFF. CDR3 coding DNA: TGTGCCACCAGCAGAGTGGGTGGAGGAGTTACACCTATGGCCACTGAAGCTTTCTTT.

The chain recombines TRBV5-1 with TRBJ1-1; D remains unclear. The CDR3 consists of 15 residues. Trimming took 0 bases from V and 0 from J, leaving 9 bases between them. Looked up from germline, CDR1 is SGHRS and CDR2 is YFSETQ. The CDR3 here is CASSLGARMNTEAFF. Here the CDR3 DNA reads TGCGCCAGCAGCTTGGGGGCCCGGATGAACACTGAAGCTTTCTTT.

V and J are TRBV19 and TRBJ2-1; weak D call: TRBD2 (5 bases). This CDR3 is 14 amino acids long. Germline CDR1 is LNHDA and CDR2 is SQIVND (reference sequence). CDR3 loop: CASFRTRFYNEQFF. Written as DNA, the CDR3 is TGTGCTTCTTTTAGGACTCGCTTCTACAATGAGCAGTTCTTC.

V gene TRBV5-1 combines with J gene TRBJ1-5; 8 bases are shared with TRBD1. V dropped 4 bases and J dropped 7; count of bases not matched to a gene: 10. This CDR3 contains 15 residues. Germline loops: CDR1 SGHRS, CDR2 YFSETQ. DNA for the CDR3: TGCGCCAGCAGCCTCCACCCAGGGGGCGGGCAGCCCCAGCATTTT. Amino acid sequence: CASSLHPGGGQPQHF.

The rearrangement uses TRBV10-3 and TRBJ1-2; D not certain. Trimming shortened V by 5 bases and J by 3 bases, and 13 bases separated the two germline ends. The CDR3 sequence is 14 residues long. Germline CDR1 reads ENHRY; CDR2 reads SYGVKD. This chain's CDR3 is CAISPGAADYGYTF. CDR3 bases: TGTGCCATCAGTCCGGGTGCGGCGGACTATGGCTACACCTTC.

The V gene is TRBV4-3, the J gene TRBJ1-2, with TRBD1 matching 7 bases. V trimming: 4 bases; J trimming: 5 bases; junction bases outside the gene matches: 4. Looked up from germline, CDR1 is LGHNA and CDR2 is YSLEER. The CDR3 sequence is 13 residues long. This CDR3 reads CASSLIRGYGYTF. The CDR3 DNA sequence: TGCGCCAGCAGCCTAATCAGGGGGTATGGCTACACCTTC.

The chain couples TRBV5-1 to TRBJ2-2, with unresolved D. Trimming removed 0 bases at V and 2 bases at J, with 17 bases between. The CDR3 runs to 18 residues. Per the germline V gene, CDR1 is SGHRS and CDR2 is YFSETQ. The CDR3 sequence: CASSLGHDGVANTGELFF. For the CDR3, the DNA is TGCGCCAGCAGCTTGGGCCATGACGGAGTCGCTAACACCGGGGAGCTGTTTTTT.

This chain links TRBV28 with TRBJ1-1; no definite D call. Trimming removed 6 bases from V and 3 bases from J, with 11 bases in between. Germline V gives CDR1 MDHEN, CDR2 SYDVKM. The length of the CDR3 is 13 residues. The CDR3 DNA follows: TGTGCCAGCAGGTCCCTAGACGACACTGAAGCTTTCTTT. Translation: CASRSLDDTEAFF.

V and J are TRBV6-5 and TRBJ1-5; weak D call: TRBD1 (5 bases). Germline assignment: CDR1 MNHEY and CDR2 SVGAGI. This CDR3 has 13 residues. With 2 bases removed from V and 4 bases from J, the gap between germline ends came to 6 bases. The CDR3, as DNA: TGTGCCAGCAGTTACGCAGGGAATCAGCCCCAGCATTTT. This codes for CASSYAGNQPQHF.

The rearrangement uses TRBV10-3 and TRBJ1-1, with TRBD1 matching 10 bases. Germline lookup yields CDR1 ENHRY and CDR2 SYGVKD. J gave up 1 base and V 5 bases, and 10 bases lay outside the gene matches. The CDR3 has 17 amino acids. In DNA form, the CDR3 reads TGTGCCATCAGTTTACCCGGGGACAGGGGATGGAACACTGAAGCTTTCTTT. It yields the protein CAISLPGDRGWNTEAFF.

The genes are TRBV5-3 and TRBJ1-2, with a tentative D call TRBD1 (6 bases). TRBV5-3 counts as an open reading frame of uncertain function. The CDR3 spans 15 residues. Between the trimmed V and J ends, which lost 5 bases and 2 bases, there was a span of 16 bases. In DNA form, the CDR3 reads TGTGCCAGAAGTTTTCCCGGGACATACAACTATGGCTACACCTTC. It yields the protein CARSFPGTYNYGYTF.

CDR3 DNA sequence: TGCGCCAGCAGTGGGGGGGTCTGGACTAGCAATCAGCCCCAGCATTTT. It translates to CASSGGVWTSNQPQHF. The V and J genes are TRBV10-2 and TRBJ1-5; possible D gene TRBD1, 5 bases. Germline CDR1 is WSHSY and CDR2 is SAAADI. The CDR3 totals 16 residues. Trimming stripped 4 bases from V and 0 bases from J, with 13 bases between.

The chain employs TRBV28 and TRBJ2-3, with a weak D call TRBD2 (7 bases). This CDR3 has 16 amino acids. Deletions cut 10 bases from V and 0 bases from J, with 20 bases between. Germline values: CDR1 MDHEN, CDR2 SYDVKM. CDR3 loop: CATGARGGTSTDTQYF. CDR3 nucleotides: TGTGCCACAGGGGCGAGGGGAGGGACTAGCACAGATACGCAGTATTTT.

The CDR3 DNA reads as TGTGCCAGCTCACCCCCGGGGGGGAACCGAACACCCCTCCACTTT. It translates to CASSPPGGNRTPLHF. The V call is TRBV18, the J call TRBJ1-6, with D tentatively TRBD1 (5 bases). Between the trimmed V and J ends, which lost 3 bases and 11 bases, there was a span of 17 bases. CDR1 is KGHSH, CDR2 LQKENI, per germline. The CDR3 is made up of 15 amino acids. Using reference TRBV18 and TRBJ1-6 for the parts outside the CDR3, the full variable domain is NAGVMQNPRHLVRRRGQEARLRCSPMKGHSHVYWYRQLPEEGLKFMVYLQKENIIDESGMPKERFSAEFPKEGPSILRIQQVVRGDSAAYFCASSPPGGNRTPLHFGNGTRLTVT.

The rearrangement joins TRBV19 to TRBJ1-1; no definite D call. This CDR3 region has 11 residues. Germline V gene sequence: CDR1 LNHDA, CDR2 SQIVND (reference sequence). CDR3 amino acids: CVPRTDTEAFF. CDR3 DNA sequence: TGTGTGCCCCGCACGGACACTGAAGCTTTCTTT.

This clone was seen just once. V gene TRBV4-1 combines with J gene TRBJ1-6; D gene uncertain. The CDR3 contains 18 residues. Germline V gene data show CDR1 as MGHRA and CDR2 as YSYEKL. V lost 0 bases and J lost 0, with 12 bases in between. In nucleotides, the CDR3 is TGCGCCAGCAGCCAAGATCTTGCGGAGAGCTCCTATAATTCACCCCTCCACTTT. It translates to CASSQDLAESSYNSPLHF.

The chain links TRBV9 to TRBJ2-2; weak D call: TRBD1 (5 bases). The germline CDR1 and CDR2 sequences are SGDLS and YYNGEE. Trimming stripped 2 bases from V and 3 bases from J, with 11 bases between. The length of the CDR3 is 15 residues. CDR3 residues: CASSVKDTYTGELFF. The CDR3 nucleotides are TGTGCCAGCAGCGTTAAGGACACCTACACCGGGGAGCTGTTTTTT.